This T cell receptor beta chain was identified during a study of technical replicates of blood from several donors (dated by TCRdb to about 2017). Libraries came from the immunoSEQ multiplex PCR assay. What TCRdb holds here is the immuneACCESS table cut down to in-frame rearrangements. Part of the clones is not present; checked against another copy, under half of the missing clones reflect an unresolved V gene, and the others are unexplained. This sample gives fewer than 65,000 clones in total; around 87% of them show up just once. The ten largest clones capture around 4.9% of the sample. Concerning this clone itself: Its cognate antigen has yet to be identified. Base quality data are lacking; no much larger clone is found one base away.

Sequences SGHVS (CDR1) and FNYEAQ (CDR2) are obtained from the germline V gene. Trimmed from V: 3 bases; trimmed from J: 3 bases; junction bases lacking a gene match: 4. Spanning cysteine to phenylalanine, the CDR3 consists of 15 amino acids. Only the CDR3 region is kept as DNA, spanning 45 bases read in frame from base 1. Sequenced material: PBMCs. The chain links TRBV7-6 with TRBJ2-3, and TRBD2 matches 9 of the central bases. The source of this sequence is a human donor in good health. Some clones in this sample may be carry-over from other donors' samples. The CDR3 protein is CASSFERGETDTQYF. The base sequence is TGTGCCAGCAGCTTCGAGCGGGGGGAAACAGATACGCAGTATTTT.